This T cell receptor (beta chain) appears in the sequencing data of a study of blood T cell repertoires in COVID-19. Study information: Some COVID-19 samples were acute and others convalescent; all came from the United States, Italy and Spain.

Clones were sequenced by immunoSEQ multiplex PCR, and TCRdb holds only the in-frame ones, with some missing. The repertoire consists of 130,000 to 150,000 clones, with 88% occurring once and the leading ten covering 0.95% to 1.5%. Per the germline V gene, CDR1 is LGHNA and CDR2 is YSLEER. This CDR3 spans 15 amino acids. The V and J ends lost 1 base and 6 bases respectively, with 13 bases between them. Input material: PBMCs or T cells enriched from blood (not recorded which). This TCR derives from a woman in her 30s with acute COVID-19. The chain links TRBV4-3 to TRBJ2-1; D not certain. The CDR3 loop is CASSQVLWARNEQFF. The CDR3 DNA reads as TGCGCCAGCAGCCAAGTACTCTGGGCCCGCAATGAGCAGTTCTTC.